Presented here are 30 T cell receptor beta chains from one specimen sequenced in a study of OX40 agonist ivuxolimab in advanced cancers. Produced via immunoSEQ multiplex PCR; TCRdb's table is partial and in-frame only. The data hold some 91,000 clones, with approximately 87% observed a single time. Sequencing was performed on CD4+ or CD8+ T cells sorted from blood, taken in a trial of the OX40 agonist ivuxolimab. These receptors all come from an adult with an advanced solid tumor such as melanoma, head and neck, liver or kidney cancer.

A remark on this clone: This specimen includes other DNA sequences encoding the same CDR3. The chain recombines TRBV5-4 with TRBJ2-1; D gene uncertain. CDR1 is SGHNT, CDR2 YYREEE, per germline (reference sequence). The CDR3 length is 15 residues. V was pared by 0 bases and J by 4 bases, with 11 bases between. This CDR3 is CASSLGGGSYNEQFF. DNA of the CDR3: TGTGCCAGCAGCTTGGGTGGCGGATCTTACAATGAGCAGTTCTTC.

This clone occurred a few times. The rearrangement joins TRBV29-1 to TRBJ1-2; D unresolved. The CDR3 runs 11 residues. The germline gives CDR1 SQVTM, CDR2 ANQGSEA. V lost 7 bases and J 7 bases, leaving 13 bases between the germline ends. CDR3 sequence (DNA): TGCAGCGCCGGGTCAGGTAGTGGCTACACCTTC. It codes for CSAGSGSGYTF.

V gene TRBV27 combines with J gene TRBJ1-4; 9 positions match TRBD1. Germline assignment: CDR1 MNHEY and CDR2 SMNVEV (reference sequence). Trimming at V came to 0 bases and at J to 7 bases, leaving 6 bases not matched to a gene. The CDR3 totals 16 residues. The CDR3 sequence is CASSLSGGDRAEKLFF. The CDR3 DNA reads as TGTGCCAGCAGTTTATCGGGGGGGGACAGGGCTGAAAAACTGTTTTTT.

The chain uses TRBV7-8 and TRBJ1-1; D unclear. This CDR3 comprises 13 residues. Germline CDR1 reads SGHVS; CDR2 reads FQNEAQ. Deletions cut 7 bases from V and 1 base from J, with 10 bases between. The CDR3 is CASTRARNTEAFF. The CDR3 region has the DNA TGTGCCAGCACCCGGGCCCGGAACACTGAAGCTTTCTTT.

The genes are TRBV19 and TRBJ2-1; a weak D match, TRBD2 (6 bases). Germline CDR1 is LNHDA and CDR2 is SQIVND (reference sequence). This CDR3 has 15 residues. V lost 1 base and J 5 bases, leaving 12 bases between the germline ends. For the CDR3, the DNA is TGTGCCAGTAGTATAGGGGGGACTGCTGACAATGAGCAGTTCTTC. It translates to CASSIGGTADNEQFF.

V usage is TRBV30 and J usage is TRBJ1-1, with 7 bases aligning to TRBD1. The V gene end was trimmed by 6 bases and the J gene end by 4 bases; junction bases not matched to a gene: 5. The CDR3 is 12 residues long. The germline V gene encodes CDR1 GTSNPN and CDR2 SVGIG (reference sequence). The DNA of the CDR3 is TGTGCCTGCTACAGGGGCGGCACTGAAGCTTTCTTT. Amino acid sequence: CACYRGGTEAFF.

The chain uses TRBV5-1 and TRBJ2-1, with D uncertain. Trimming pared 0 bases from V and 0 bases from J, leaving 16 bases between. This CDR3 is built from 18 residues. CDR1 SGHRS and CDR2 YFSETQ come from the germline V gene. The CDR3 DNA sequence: TGCGCCAGCAGCTTGGTTGCGGCCTTGGCCAGCTCCTACAATGAGCAGTTCTTC. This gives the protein CASSLVAALASSYNEQFF. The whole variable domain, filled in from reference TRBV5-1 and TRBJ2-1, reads KAGVTQTPRYLIKTRGQQVTLSCSPISGHRSVSWYQQTPGQGLQFLFEYFSETQRNKGNFPGRFSGRQFSNSRSEMNVSTLELGDSALYLCASSLVAALASSYNEQFFGPGTRLTVL.

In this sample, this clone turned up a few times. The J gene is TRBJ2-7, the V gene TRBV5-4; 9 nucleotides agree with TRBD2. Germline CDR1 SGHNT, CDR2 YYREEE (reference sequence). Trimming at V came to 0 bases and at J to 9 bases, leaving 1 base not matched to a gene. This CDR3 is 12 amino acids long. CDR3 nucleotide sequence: TGTGCCAGCAGCTTGGAACTAGCGGGGCAGTACTTC. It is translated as CASSLELAGQYF.

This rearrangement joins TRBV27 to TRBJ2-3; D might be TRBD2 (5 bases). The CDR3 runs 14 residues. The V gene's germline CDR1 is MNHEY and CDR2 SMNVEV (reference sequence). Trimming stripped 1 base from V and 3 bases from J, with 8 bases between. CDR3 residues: CASSLYGKTDTQYF. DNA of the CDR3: TGTGCCAGCAGTTTATACGGGAAAACAGATACGCAGTATTTT.

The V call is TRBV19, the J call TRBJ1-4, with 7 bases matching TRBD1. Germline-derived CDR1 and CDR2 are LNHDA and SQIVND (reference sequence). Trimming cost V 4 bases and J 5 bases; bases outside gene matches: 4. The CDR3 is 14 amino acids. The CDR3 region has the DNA TGTGCCAGTAGTAAGACAGGGCGCAATGAAAAACTGTTTTTT. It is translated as CASSKTGRNEKLFF.

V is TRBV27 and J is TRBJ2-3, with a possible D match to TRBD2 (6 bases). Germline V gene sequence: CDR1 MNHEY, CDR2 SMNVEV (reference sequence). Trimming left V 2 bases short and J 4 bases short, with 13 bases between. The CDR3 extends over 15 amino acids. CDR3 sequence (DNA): TGTGCCAGCAGTTTAGAATGGAGGGGCCCAGATACGCAGTATTTT. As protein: CASSLEWRGPDTQYF.

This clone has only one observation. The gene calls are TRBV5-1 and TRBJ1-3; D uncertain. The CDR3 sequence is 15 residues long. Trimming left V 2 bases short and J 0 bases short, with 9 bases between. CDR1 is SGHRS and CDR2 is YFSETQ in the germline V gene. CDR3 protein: CASSLNSPSGNTIYF. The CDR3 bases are TGCGCCAGCAGCTTAAACAGCCCCTCTGGAAACACCATATATTTT.

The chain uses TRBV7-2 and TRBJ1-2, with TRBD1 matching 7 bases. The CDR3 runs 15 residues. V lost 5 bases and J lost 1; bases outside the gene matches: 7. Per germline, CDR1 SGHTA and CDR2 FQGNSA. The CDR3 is CASSPSGTVNYGYTF. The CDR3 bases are TGTGCCAGCAGCCCCTCCGGGACAGTTAACTATGGCTACACCTTC.

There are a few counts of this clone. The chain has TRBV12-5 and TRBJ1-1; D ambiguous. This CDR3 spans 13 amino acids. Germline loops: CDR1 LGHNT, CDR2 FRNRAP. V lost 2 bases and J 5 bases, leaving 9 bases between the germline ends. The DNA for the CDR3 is TGTGCTAGTGGTTTGCAGGAGTGGACTGAAGCTTTCTTT. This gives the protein CASGLQEWTEAFF.

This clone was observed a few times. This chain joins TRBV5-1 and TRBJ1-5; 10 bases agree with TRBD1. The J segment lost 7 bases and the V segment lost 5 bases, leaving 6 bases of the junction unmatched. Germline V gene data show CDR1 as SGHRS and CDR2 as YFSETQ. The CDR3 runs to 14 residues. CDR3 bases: TGCGCCAGCAGTTCCGGACAGGGGGGCCAGCCCCAGCATTTT. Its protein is CASSSGQGGQPQHF. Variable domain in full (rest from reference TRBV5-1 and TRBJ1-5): KAGVTQTPRYLIKTRGQQVTLSCSPISGHRSVSWYQQTPGQGLQFLFEYFSETQRNKGNFPGRFSGRQFSNSRSEMNVSTLELGDSALYLCASSSGQGGQPQHFGDGTRLSIL.

CDR3: CASSPGGTGDNTIYF. In DNA, the CDR3 is TGTGCCAGCAGCCCTGGCGGGACAGGGGACAACACCATATATTTT. The chain recombines TRBV11-3 with TRBJ1-3; 10 nucleotides match TRBD1. The CDR3 is 15 amino acids. Germline assignment: CDR1 SGHNT and CDR2 YENEEA. After removal of 5 bases from V and 7 bases from J, the junction contained 8 bases not matched to a gene.

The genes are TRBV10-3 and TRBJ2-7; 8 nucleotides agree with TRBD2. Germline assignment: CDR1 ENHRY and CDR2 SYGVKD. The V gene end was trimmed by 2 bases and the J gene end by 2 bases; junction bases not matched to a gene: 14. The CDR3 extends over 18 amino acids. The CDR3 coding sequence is TGTGCCATCAGTGAGCTCCATGGGCGGGAGGCATCAGCCTACGAGCAGTACTTC. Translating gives CAISELHGREASAYEQYF.

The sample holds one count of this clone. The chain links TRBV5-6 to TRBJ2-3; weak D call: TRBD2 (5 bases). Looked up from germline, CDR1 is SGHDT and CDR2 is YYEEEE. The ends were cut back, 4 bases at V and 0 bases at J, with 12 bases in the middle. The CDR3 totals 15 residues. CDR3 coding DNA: TGTGCCAGCAGCCCCGCGGCGGGCAGCACAGATACGCAGTATTTT. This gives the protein CASSPAAGSTDTQYF.

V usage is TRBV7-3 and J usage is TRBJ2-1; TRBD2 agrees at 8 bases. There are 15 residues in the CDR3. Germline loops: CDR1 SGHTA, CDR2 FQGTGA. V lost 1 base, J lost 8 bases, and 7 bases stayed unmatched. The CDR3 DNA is TGTGCCAGCAGCTTAAACGGGGGGGCAAAGGATGAGCAGTTCTTC. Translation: CASSLNGGAKDEQFF.

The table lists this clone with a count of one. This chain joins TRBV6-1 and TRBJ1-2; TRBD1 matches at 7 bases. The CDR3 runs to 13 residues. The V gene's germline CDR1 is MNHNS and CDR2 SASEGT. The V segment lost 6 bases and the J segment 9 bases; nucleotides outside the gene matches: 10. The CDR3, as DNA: TGTGCCAGCAGCCCCGCAGGGGGAAGTCGCTACACCTTC. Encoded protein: CASSPAGGSRYTF.

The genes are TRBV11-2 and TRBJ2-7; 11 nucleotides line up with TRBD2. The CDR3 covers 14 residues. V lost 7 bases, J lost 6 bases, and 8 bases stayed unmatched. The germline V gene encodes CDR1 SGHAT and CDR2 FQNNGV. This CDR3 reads CASTSLAGGSEQYV. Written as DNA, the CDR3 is TGTGCCAGCACCTCTCTAGCGGGAGGAAGCGAGCAGTACGTC.

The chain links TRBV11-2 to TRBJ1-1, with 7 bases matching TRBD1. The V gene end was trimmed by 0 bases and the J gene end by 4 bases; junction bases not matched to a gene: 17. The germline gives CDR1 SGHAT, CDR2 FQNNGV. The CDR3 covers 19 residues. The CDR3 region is CASSLDLGRRGFISTEAFF. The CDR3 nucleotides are TGTGCCAGCAGCTTAGATCTGGGACGCAGGGGGTTTATTAGCACTGAAGCTTTCTTT.

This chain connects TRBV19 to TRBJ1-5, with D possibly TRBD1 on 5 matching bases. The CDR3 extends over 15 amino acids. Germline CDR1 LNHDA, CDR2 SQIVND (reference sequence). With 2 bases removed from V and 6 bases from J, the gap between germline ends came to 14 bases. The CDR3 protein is CASSIRGNGPQPQHF. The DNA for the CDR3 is TGTGCCAGTAGTATAAGGGGCAACGGGCCTCAGCCCCAGCATTTT.

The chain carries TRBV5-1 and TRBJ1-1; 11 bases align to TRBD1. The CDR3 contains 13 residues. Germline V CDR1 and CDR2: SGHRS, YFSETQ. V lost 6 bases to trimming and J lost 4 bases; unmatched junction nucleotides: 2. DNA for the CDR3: TGCGCCAGCACCGGGACAGGGGGCACTGAAGCTTTCTTT. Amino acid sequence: CASTGTGGTEAFF.

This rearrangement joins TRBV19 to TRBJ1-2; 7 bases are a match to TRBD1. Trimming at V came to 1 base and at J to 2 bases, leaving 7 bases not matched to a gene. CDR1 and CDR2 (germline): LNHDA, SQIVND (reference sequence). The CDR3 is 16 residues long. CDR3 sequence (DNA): TGTGCCAGTAGTATAGGGGCCGGGACAGACAACTATGGCTACACCTTC. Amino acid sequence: CASSIGAGTDNYGYTF.

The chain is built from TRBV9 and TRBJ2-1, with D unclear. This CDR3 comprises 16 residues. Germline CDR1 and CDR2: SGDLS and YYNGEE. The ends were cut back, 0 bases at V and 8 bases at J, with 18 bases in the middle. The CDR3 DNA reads TGTGCCAGCAGCGTAGCTGGCGGAGCCCTTAACGATGAGCAGTTCTTC. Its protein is CASSVAGGALNDEQFF. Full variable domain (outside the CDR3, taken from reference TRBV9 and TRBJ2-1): DSGVTQTPKHLITATGQRVTLRCSPRSGDLSVYWYQQSLDQGLQFLIQYYNGEERAKGNILERFSAQQFPDLHSELNLSSLELGDSALYFCASSVAGGALNDEQFFGPGTRLTVL.

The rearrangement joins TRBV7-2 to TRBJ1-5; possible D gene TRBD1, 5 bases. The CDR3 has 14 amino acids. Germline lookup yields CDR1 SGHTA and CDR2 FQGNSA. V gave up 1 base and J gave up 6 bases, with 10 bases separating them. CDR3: CASSLGRGGQPQHF. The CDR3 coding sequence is TGTGCCAGCAGCTTAGGTAGGGGTGGTCAGCCCCAGCATTTT.

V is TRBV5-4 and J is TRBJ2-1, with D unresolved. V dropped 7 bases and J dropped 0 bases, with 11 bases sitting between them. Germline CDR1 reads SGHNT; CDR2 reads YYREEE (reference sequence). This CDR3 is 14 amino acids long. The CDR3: CASVGGSSYNEQFF. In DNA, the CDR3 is TGTGCCAGCGTGGGCGGTAGCTCCTACAATGAGCAGTTCTTC.

CDR3 coding DNA: TGTGCCAGCAGCTCCGGGACTAGCGGGCTTTACGAGCAGTACTTC. Protein sequence: CASSSGTSGLYEQYF. The V and J genes are TRBV11-3 and TRBJ2-7; TRBD2 agrees at 12 bases. Germline-derived CDR1 and CDR2 are SGHNT and YENEEA. This CDR3 has 15 residues. V dropped 4 bases and J dropped 4; count of bases not matched to a gene: 5.

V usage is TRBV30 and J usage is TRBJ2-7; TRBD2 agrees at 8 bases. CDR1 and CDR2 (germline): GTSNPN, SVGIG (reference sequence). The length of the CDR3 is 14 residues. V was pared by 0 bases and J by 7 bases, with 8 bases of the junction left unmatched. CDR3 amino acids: CAWSVSGRAGEQYF. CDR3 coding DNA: TGTGCCTGGAGTGTATCCGGGAGGGCCGGGGAGCAGTACTTC.